The 26 T cell receptor beta chains listed next were all sequenced from one sample in a study of CD8 T cells in ankylosing spondylitis. TCRdb independently ran MiXCR on the 5' RACE reads; one entry per CDR3 protein. The data show tens of thousands of distinct CDR3 sequences, with around 30% seen just once and 45% to 65% held by the top ten. The specimen was blood, either unsorted or a sorted T cell fraction (not recorded which). These receptor sequences come from a male donor with ankylosing spondylitis or in good health (not recorded which).

This chain uses TRBV5-1 with TRBJ2-5; D unresolved. This CDR3 region has 15 residues. Per the germline V gene, CDR1 is SGHRS and CDR2 is YFSETQ. The V end lost 0 bases, the J end lost 5 bases, and 14 bases lay between the germline ends. The DNA of the CDR3 is TGCGCCAGCAGCTTGGCCGCGACTTTGAGGGAGACCCAGTACTTC. This sequence encodes CASSLAATLRETQYF.

The rearrangement links TRBV7-2 to TRBJ1-1; D possibly corresponds to TRBD1 (5 bases). From germline, CDR1 is SGHTA and CDR2 FQGNSA. The CDR3 sequence is 15 residues long. V was cut by 2 bases and J by 0 bases, with 10 bases left in between. CDR3 region: CASSLRLGVNTEAFF. The CDR3 DNA reads as TGTGCCAGCAGCTTACGATTAGGGGTGAACACTGAAGCTTTCTTT. Full variable domain (outside the CDR3, taken from reference TRBV7-2 and TRBJ1-1): GAGVSQSPSNKVTEKGKDVELRCDPISGHTALYWYRQSLGQGLEFLIYFQGNSAPDKSGLPSDRFSAERTGGSVSTLTIQRTQQEDSAVYLCASSLRLGVNTEAFFGQGTRLTVV.

This clonotype was observed many times. The gene calls are TRBV5-6 and TRBJ2-7; D remains unclear. Germline V gives CDR1 SGHDT, CDR2 YYEEEE. V lost 2 bases and J lost 3, with 12 bases in between. This CDR3 has 14 amino acids. In DNA form, the CDR3 reads TGTGCCAGCAGCTTCACCCCGGCGAACTACGAGCAGTACGTC. It specifies CASSFTPANYEQYV.

The sample holds many counts of this clonotype. The chain links TRBV20-1 to TRBJ2-1; 8 bases line up with TRBD1. The V and J ends lost 3 bases and 3 bases, in that order; junction bases with no gene match: 4. The CDR3 sequence is 14 residues long. Per the germline V gene, CDR1 is DFQATT and CDR2 is SNEGSKA (reference sequence). The CDR3 DNA follows: TGCAGTGCTAGCTCCGGGACAGGCTACAATGAGCAGTTCTTC. The encoded protein is CSASSGTGYNEQFF.

This chain joins TRBV29-1 and TRBJ2-5; TRBD2 matches 10 bases. CDR1 SQVTM and CDR2 ANQGSEA come from the germline V gene. The CDR3 totals 16 residues. Trimming took 0 bases from V and 4 from J; bases not matched to a gene: 8. DNA for the CDR3: TGCAGCGTTGAAGACCGGCTAGCGGGAGTTGCAGAGACCCAGTACTTC. Protein sequence: CSVEDRLAGVAETQYF.

This chain connects TRBV20-1 to TRBJ1-3; D uncertain. V lost 0 bases and J lost 6, with 12 bases in between. Germline lookup yields CDR1 DFQATT and CDR2 SNEGSKA (reference sequence). The length of the CDR3 is 14 residues. The CDR3 protein is CSARDLEGLNTIYF. The CDR3 DNA sequence: TGCAGTGCTAGAGATTTGGAGGGTTTAAACACCATATATTTT.

The sample holds many counts of this clonotype. The rearrangement uses TRBV28 and TRBJ2-3; 14 bases align to TRBD2. CDR3 length equals 17 residues. Germline loops: CDR1 MDHEN, CDR2 SYDVKM. V shed 5 bases and J 4 bases; nucleotides not matched to a gene: 8. CDR3 in amino acids: CASSDTTSGRASDTQYF. CDR3 DNA sequence: TGTGCCAGCAGTGACACGACTAGCGGGAGGGCCTCAGATACGCAGTATTTT.

The chain recombines TRBV12-3 or TRBV12-4 with TRBJ2-1; D is unresolved. V was trimmed by 5 bases and J by 9 bases, leaving 11 bases between them. The CDR3 contains 12 residues. The CDR3 DNA reads as TGTGCCAGCAGTCCGTGGGGAAGTGAGCAGTTCTTC. It codes for CASSPWGSEQFF.

The rearrangement uses TRBV7-6 and TRBJ2-3, with a tentative D call TRBD1 (6 bases). The CDR3 extends over 13 amino acids. CDR1 is SGHVS and CDR2 is FNYEAQ in the germline V gene. The germline V and J ends were trimmed by 1 base and 9 bases, with 11 bases remaining between them. The CDR3 DNA follows: TGTGCCAGCAGCTTAGACCCCCAGGGGACGCAGTATTTT. This encodes CASSLDPQGTQYF. Filled out from reference TRBV7-6 and TRBJ2-3, the complete variable domain reads GAGVSQSPRYKVTKRGQDVALRCDPISGHVSLYWYRQALGQGPEFLTYFNYEAQQDKSGLPNDRFSAERPEGSISTLTIQRTEQRDSAMYRCASSLDPQGTQYFGPGTRLTVL.

The V gene is TRBV29-1, the J gene TRBJ2-3, with D hard to call. Looked up from germline, CDR1 is SQVTM and CDR2 is ANQGSEA. V was trimmed by 6 bases and J by 2 bases, leaving 12 bases between them. The CDR3 sequence is 13 residues long. The CDR3 DNA sequence: TGCAGCGTGGCCCCCCGAGTCACAGATACGCAGTATTTT. Protein product: CSVAPRVTDTQYF.

As concerns this clonotype: At one boundary the junction diverges from the germline segment, which might be a read error. The chain uses TRBV20-1 and TRBJ2-1; 7 bases fit TRBD2. Germline CDR1 DFQATT, CDR2 SNEGSKA (reference sequence). CDR3 length: 15 amino acids. CDR3 region: CCARKAGVPYNEQFF. DNA of the CDR3: TGCTGTGCCCGGAAGGCGGGAGTTCCCTACAATGAGCAGTTCTTC.

The CDR3 sequence: CASSPQDSRGTEAFF. In DNA, the CDR3 is TGTGCCAGCAGCCCGCAGGACAGCCGGGGGACTGAAGCTTTCTTT. V and J are TRBV7-9 and TRBJ1-1; TRBD1 is a possible D gene (6 bases). The CDR3 loop spans 15 amino acids. V was clipped by 5 bases and J by 5 bases, with 18 bases between them. In germline, CDR1 is SEHNR, CDR2 FQNEAQ (reference sequence).

This clonotype was seen more than once but under ten times. The chain carries TRBV20-1 and TRBJ2-5, with D hard to call. CDR1 and CDR2 (germline): DFQATT, SNEGSKA (reference sequence). With 0 bases removed from V and 7 bases from J, the gap between germline ends came to 6 bases. This CDR3 contains 11 residues. The CDR3 DNA reads TGCAGTGCTAGAGATCATGGGACCCAGTACTTC. This gives the protein CSARDHGTQYF.

The rearrangement links TRBV2 to TRBJ2-3; D might be TRBD2 (6 bases). Germline assignment: CDR1 SNHLY and CDR2 FYNNEI. This CDR3 has 17 amino acids. V was cut by 9 bases and J by 0 bases, with 22 bases left in between. In nucleotides, the CDR3 is TGTGCCAGTCTCCCCGGTGTCCCGGGACTCAGCACAGATACGCAGTATTTT. Translation gives CASLPGVPGLSTDTQYF.

The rearrangement joins TRBV7-3 to TRBJ2-3, with D uncertain. Trimming pared 2 bases from V and 9 bases from J, leaving 15 bases between. Germline V gene data show CDR1 as SGHTA and CDR2 as FQGTGA. The CDR3 is 14 amino acids. DNA of the CDR3: TGTGCCAGCAGCTTAGCTATGCGCGGCGGAACGCAGTATTTT. This encodes CASSLAMRGGTQYF.

The chain joins TRBV20-1 to TRBJ1-1; D is uncertain. Germline V gene lookup returns CDR1 DFQATT and CDR2 SNEGSKA (reference sequence). This CDR3 is built from 12 residues. V lost 0 bases and J 10 bases, leaving 12 bases between the germline ends. CDR3 residues: CSARDQTTTAFF. For the CDR3, the DNA is TGCAGTGCTAGAGATCAAACAACTACAGCTTTCTTT.

This sequence joins TRBV7-9 and TRBJ2-1; TRBD2 matches 7 bases. Trimming took 3 bases from V and 5 from J; bases not matched to a gene: 10. Germline CDR1 SEHNR, CDR2 FQNEAQ (reference sequence). The CDR3 length is 16 residues. The CDR3 region has the DNA TGTGCCAGCAGCTTTAGAGCGGGGAGCCGAAACAATGAGCAGTTCTTC. It specifies CASSFRAGSRNNEQFF.

This clonotype has only a few counts. The CDR3 loop is CASTRTSGQDTQYF. CDR3 nucleotide sequence: TGTGCCAGTACGAGGACTAGCGGGCAAGATACGCAGTATTTT. This rearrangement joins TRBV19 to TRBJ2-3, with 11 positions matching TRBD2. The CDR3 is made up of 14 amino acids. V lost 7 bases and J lost 5; bases outside the gene matches: 5. The germline V gene has CDR1 LNHDA and CDR2 SQIVND (reference sequence).

This chain connects TRBV11-2 to TRBJ2-3, with TRBD1 identical over 10 bases. The V gene end was trimmed by 4 bases and the J gene end by 6 bases; junction bases not matched to a gene: 7. Germline V lookup: CDR1 SGHAT, CDR2 FQNNGV. The CDR3 has 15 amino acids. CDR3 coding DNA: TGTGCCAGCAGCTCGACAGGGGGCCTCATGGATACGCAGTATTTT. This encodes CASSSTGGLMDTQYF.

This chain links TRBV5-2 with TRBJ2-1; the table names TRBD2, a call not compared with the DNA. TRBV5-2 is termed a pseudogene. The CDR3 totals 15 residues. The CDR3 reads CASSSGLASYNEQFF. The DNA for the CDR3 is TGTGCCAGCAGCTCAGGGCTAGCCTCCTACAATGAGCAGTTCTTC.

This clonotype was counted only a few times. The gene calls are TRBV5-1 and TRBJ1-1; unclear D gene. Trimming shortened V by 2 bases and J by 7 bases, and 24 bases separated the two germline ends. The germline gives CDR1 SGHRS, CDR2 YFSETQ. This CDR3 is built from 17 residues. CDR3 sequence: CASSLRGLVERPIEAFF. DNA of the CDR3: TGCGCCAGCAGCTTACGAGGTTTAGTAGAGAGACCTATTGAAGCTTTCTTT. Looking up the rest from reference TRBV5-1 and TRBJ1-1 gives the full variable domain: KAGVTQTPRYLIKTRGQQVTLSCSPISGHRSVSWYQQTPGQGLQFLFEYFSETQRNKGNFPGRFSGRQFSNSRSEMNVSTLELGDSALYLCASSLRGLVERPIEAFFGQGTRLTVV.

The chain uses TRBV28 and TRBJ1-2; tentative D call: TRBD1 (5 bases). Germline-derived CDR1 and CDR2 are MDHEN and SYDVKM. With 1 base removed from V and 5 bases from J, the gap between germline ends came to 11 bases. The CDR3 runs to 14 residues. CDR3 sequence reads: CASSLSQATYGYTF. In nucleotides, the CDR3 is TGTGCCAGCAGTTTATCACAGGCAACATATGGCTACACCTTC.

This clonotype came up a few times. This chain connects TRBV7-3 to TRBJ2-1; 8 bases align to TRBD2. Germline lookup yields CDR1 SGHTA and CDR2 FQGTGA. V dropped 7 bases and J dropped 9; count of bases not matched to a gene: 8. CDR3 size: 13 residues. CDR3 bases: TGTGCCAGCACCCTGACTAGCGTAGGTGAGCAGTTCTTC. Translation gives CASTLTSVGEQFF.

About this clonotype itself: The CDR3 carries no conserved terminal phenylalanine or tryptophan, so it likely arises from a read error. The chain combines TRBV3-1 with TRBJ1-1; D perhaps matches TRBD1 (5 bases). The germline gives CDR1 LGHDT, CDR2 YNNKEL (reference sequence). The ends were cut back, 6 bases at V and 1 base at J, with 12 bases in the middle. This CDR3 region has 14 residues. CDR3 region: CASRRGIGNTEAFL. The CDR3 DNA sequence: TGTGCCAGCAGAAGGGGAATCGGGAACACTGAAGCTTTCTTG.

The genes are TRBV20-1 and TRBJ2-2, with D possibly TRBD2 on 7 matching bases. This CDR3 spans 13 amino acids. Germline lookup yields CDR1 DFQATT and CDR2 SNEGSKA (reference sequence). Trimming stripped 7 bases from V and 4 bases from J, with 13 bases between. In DNA form, the CDR3 reads TGCAGTGGGAGTGGGGGGGCCACCGGGGAGCTGTTTTTT. Its protein is CSGSGGATGELFF.

This clonotype was detected only a few times. J is TRBJ2-2 and V is TRBV28; the match to TRBD1 covers 10 bases. Germline loops: CDR1 MDHEN, CDR2 SYDVKM. The CDR3 runs to 14 residues. After removal of 5 bases from V and 8 bases from J, the junction contained 5 bases not matched to a gene. The CDR3 here is CASSGDRGTGELFF. Here the CDR3 DNA reads TGTGCCAGCAGTGGGGACAGGGGTACTGGGGAGCTGTTTTTT.